Listed below are T cell receptor beta chains from one sample, sequenced in a study of T cells in tumors after PD-1 blockade. This table comes from immunoSEQ multiplex PCR, and its TCRdb copy is limited to in-frame clones, with some not included. The table shows approximately 3,800 clones, with 62% occurring only once. Specimen: tumor tissue, collected after anti-PD-1 treatment. These receptors were obtained from a human donor with cutaneous squamous cell carcinoma. Each CDR3 is given with its conserved first and last residue. The D gene is left open where the match is weak. The size entry is marked missing in some rows and otherwise reads once, few, many or a size class.

J gene	V gene	clone size	D gene	CDR3 protein	CDR3 DNA
TRBJ1-2	TRBV27	-	-	CASSLRGDYGYTF	TGTGCCAGCAGTTTGAGGGGGGACTATGGCTACACCTTC
TRBJ1-2	TRBV5-5	-	-	CASSLALGSLYGYTF	TGTGCCAGCAGCTTGGCCCTCGGCTCACTCTATGGCTACACCTTC
TRBJ2-7	TRBV19	-	-	CASSAGSTYEQYF	TGTGCCAGTAGTGCAGGGAGCACCTACGAGCAGTACTTC
TRBJ2-7	TRBV5-5	-	TRBD1	CASSGGGTGPYEQYF	TGTGCCAGCAGCGGGGGCGGGACAGGCCCCTACGAGCAGTACTTC
TRBJ1-5	TRBV28	medium-sized	-	CASSMPLSRGGNQPQHF	TGTGCCAGCAGTATGCCTCTCAGTCGGGGTGGCAATCAGCCCCAGCATTTT
TRBJ2-7	TRBV10-1	-	-	CASSGSLAEQYF	TGCGCCAGCAGCGGCAGCCTAGCCGAGCAGTACTTC
TRBJ2-3	TRBV3-1/TRBV3-2	medium-sized	-	CASSQDPHSTDTQYF	TGTGCCAGCAGCCAAGACCCTCACAGCACAGATACGCAGTATTTT
TRBJ1-3	TRBV6-1	-	-	CASSEPGQNSGNTIYF	TGTGCCAGCAGTGAACCGGGTCAGAACTCGGGAAACACCATATATTTT
TRBJ2-7	TRBV9	-	-	CASSVGQSSYEQYF	TGTGCCAGCAGCGTAGGTCAGAGCTCCTACGAGCAGTACTTC
TRBJ1-2	TRBV18	-	-	CASSPDKTKLDTFGYGYTF	-
TRBJ2-7	TRBV7-2	once	-	CASSLDHTPTYEQYF	TGTGCCAGCAGCTTAGACCACACCCCGACCTACGAGCAGTACTTC
TRBJ2-5	TRBV9	-	-	CASSVVAGQGGTQYF	TGTGCCAGCAGCGTAGTCGCGGGCCAAGGGGGGACCCAGTACTTC
TRBJ1-6	TRBV27	-	-	CASSSKGGRDSPLHF	TGTGCCAGCAGTTCGAAAGGGGGGAGGGATTCACCCCTCCACTTT
TRBJ2-7	TRBV5-4	-	TRBD1	CASRPDRGYEQYF	TGTGCCAGCAGACCGGACAGGGGCTACGAGCAGTACTTC
TRBJ2-3	TRBV19	-	TRBD2	CASSVLAGGSDTQYF	TGTGCCAGTAGTGTACTAGCGGGGGGATCAGATACGCAGTATTTT
TRBJ2-3	TRBV10-2	once	-	CASSESSPSTDTQYF	TGCGCCAGCAGTGAGTCTAGCCCAAGCACAGATACGCAGTATTTT
TRBJ2-3	TRBV7-6	large	TRBD2	CASSPTSGGFTDTQYF	TGTGCCAGCAGCCCAACTAGCGGGGGGTTCACAGATACGCAGTATTTT
TRBJ1-1	TRBV7-9	few	TRBD1	CASSLVGQAEAFF	TGTGCCAGCAGCTTAGTTGGACAGGCTGAAGCTTTCTTT
TRBJ2-5	TRBV24-1	-	-	CATSDLTAVGETQYF	TGTGCCACCAGTGATTTAACAGCAGTGGGGGAGACCCAGTACTTC
TRBJ1-4	TRBV6-5	few	-	CASSYSGTTNEKLFF	TGTGCCAGCAGTTACTCCGGGACAACTAATGAAAAACTGTTTTTT
TRBJ2-3	TRBV7-9	-	TRBD2	CASTPGTSSSTDTQYF	TGTGCCAGCACCCCGGGGACTAGCAGTAGCACAGATACGCAGTATTTT
TRBJ2-1	TRBV5-1	-	TRBD2	CASSLWLAGDNEQFF	TGCGCCAGCAGCTTATGGCTAGCGGGGGATAATGAGCAGTTCTTC
TRBJ2-3	TRBV5-1	once	-	CASSQGQTTDTQYF	TGCGCCAGCAGCCAAGGACAGACCACAGATACGCAGTATTTT
TRBJ1-2	TRBV7-9	-	-	CASSSTQDTLYGYTF	TGTGCCAGCAGCTCCACGCAGGACACCCTCTATGGCTACACCTTC
TRBJ1-2	TRBV28	-	-	CASSAGQYGYTF	TGTGCCAGCAGTGCCGGACAGTATGGCTACACCTTC
TRBJ2-3	TRBV10-3	-	-	CAISESPTKRTDTQYF	TGTGCCATCAGTGAGTCACCGACCAAAAGAACAGATACGCAGTATTTT
TRBJ2-7	TRBV5-1	few	-	CASSPHLDRSYEQYF	TGCGCCAGCAGCCCCCATTTGGACAGAAGCTACGAGCAGTACTTC
TRBJ1-1	TRBV5-1	-	-	CASSLFGTSNTEAFF	TGCGCCAGCAGCTTATTCGGGACATCGAACACTGAAGCTTTCTTT
TRBJ2-7	TRBV6-5	-	TRBD1	CASSYSIRDSPYEQYF	TGTGCCAGCAGTTACTCGATCCGGGACAGTCCCTACGAGCAGTACTTC
TRBJ1-1	TRBV2	-	TRBD1	CATPLGQGNGGTEAFF	TGTGCCACTCCTCTGGGACAGGGAAACGGGGGCACTGAAGCTTTCTTT
TRBJ1-1	TRBV4-1	large	-	CASSQSLSRDTEAFF	TGCGCCAGCAGCCAAAGTCTCTCACGCGACACTGAAGCTTTCTTT
TRBJ2-5	TRBV5-4	-	-	CASSSTREETQYF	TGTGCCAGCAGCTCGACAAGGGAGGAGACCCAGTACTTC
TRBJ2-7	TRBV18	few	TRBD2	CASSPMREVYEQYF	TGTGCCAGCTCACCCATGCGGGAGGTCTACGAGCAGTACTTC
TRBJ2-7	TRBV28	few	TRBD1	CASSWTGGYEQYF	TGTGCCAGCAGTTGGACAGGGGGCTACGAGCAGTACTTC
TRBJ2-7	TRBV5-1	large	TRBD1	CASSPGTGSYEQYF	TGCGCCAGCAGCCCCGGGACAGGGAGCTACGAGCAGTACTTC
TRBJ2-1	TRBV9	-	TRBD2	CASSVVAGGSYNEQFF	TGTGCCAGCAGCGTGGTAGCGGGGGGGTCTTACAATGAGCAGTTCTTC
TRBJ2-1	TRBV19	medium-sized	-	CASSIGGHKHEQFF	TGTGCCAGTAGTATAGGGGGACACAAACATGAGCAGTTCTTC
TRBJ1-2	TRBV6-5	-	-	CASSYRTAYGYTF	TGTGCCAGCAGTTATCGGACAGCCTATGGCTACACCTTC
TRBJ1-5	TRBV19	few	-	CASSSSSGNQPQHF	TGTGCCAGTAGTAGCTCGAGCGGTAATCAGCCCCAGCATTTT
TRBJ1-2	TRBV12-5	-	TRBD1	CASGLGTGGYGYTF	TGTGCTAGTGGTTTGGGGACAGGGGGCTATGGCTACACCTTC
TRBJ1-5	TRBV5-1	-	-	CASSSTGMNQPQHF	TGCGCCAGCAGCTCAACAGGGATGAATCAGCCCCAGCATTTT
TRBJ1-2	TRBV30	once	-	CAWSTGSAYGYTF	TGTGCCTGGAGTACAGGTAGTGCCTACGGCTACACCTTC
TRBJ2-1	TRBV9	-	-	CASSTMDGHNEQFF	TGTGCCAGCAGCACCATGGACGGCCACAATGAGCAGTTCTTC
TRBJ1-4	TRBV6-5	-	-	CASRRDEKLFF	TGTGCCAGCCGGAGGGATGAAAAACTGTTTTTT
TRBJ2-5	TRBV2	-	-	CASSADFFQETQYF	TGTGCCAGCAGCGCTGACTTTTTTCAAGAGACCCAGTACTTC
TRBJ1-2	TRBV15	-	TRBD1	CATSRDSAGGGYTF	TGTGCCACCAGCAGAGATAGTGCAGGGGGGGGCTACACCTTC